This TCR beta chain appears in the sequencing data of a study of PD-L1 blockade in urothelial cancer. The germline CDR1 and CDR2 sequences are SNHLY and FYNNEI. Deletions cut 6 bases from V and 6 bases from J, with 13 bases between. The CDR3 extends over 13 amino acids. The protocol was immunoSEQ multiplex PCR, while the TCRdb copy is restricted to in-frame clones and leaves out a portion. The repertoire holds about 84,000 clones, 82% seen once, with 9.5% in the top ten. The rearrangement joins TRBV2 to TRBJ2-3; D may be TRBD1 (5 bases). Sequencing was performed on PBMCs, taken around atezolizumab (anti-PD-L1) treatment. The source is a man aged 70-80 years with urothelial cancer. In nucleotides, the CDR3 is TGTGCCAGCAGGAGTCATGGGGCGGATACGCAGTATTTT. Translated: CASRSHGADTQYF.